This T cell receptor beta chain is drawn from a study of blood T cell repertoires in COVID-19. Study background: Sites across the United States, Italy and Spain contributed samples from acute and convalescent COVID-19.

Trimming removed 2 bases from V and 6 bases from J, with 15 bases in between. CDR3 size: 15 residues. The germline V gene has CDR1 SGHTA and CDR2 FQGNSA. Under the authors' procedure: From reference gene primer amplification, estimates of nucleated cell counts were derived. The protocol was immunoSEQ multiplex PCR, while the TCRdb copy is restricted to in-frame clones and leaves out a portion. The D gene and trimming were derived from the DNA, and the V and J assignments and clone size from that table. The data hold roughly 36,000 clones, with around 87% observed a single time. The sequencing sample was made of peripheral blood. This sequence originates from a man older than 75 with active COVID-19. The chain couples TRBV7-2 to TRBJ2-3; possible D gene TRBD1, 6 bases. The CDR3 sequence: CASSLQGPVGDTQYF. As DNA, the CDR3 is TGTGCCAGCAGCTTACAGGGGCCCGTGGGCGATACGCAGTATTTT.